The clone carrying this T cell receptor beta chain was found many times. The antigen is undetermined. MiXCR, run by TCRdb on the 5' RACE reads, gives a single entry per CDR3 protein. This table has under 450,000 distinct CDR3 sequences, roughly 15% appearing once. The data are from a study of CD8 T cells in ankylosing spondylitis. Points from the study as a whole: A motif of 7 to 9 highly homologous TCR beta variants was seen as apparently characteristic of ankylosing spondylitis blood.

Sequencing was carried out using blood, either unsorted or a sorted T cell fraction (not recorded which). The origin of this receptor is a male donor with ankylosing spondylitis.

The chain's CDR3 is CSARDTKIGSPLHF. CDR3 bases: TGCAGTGCTAGAGATACCAAAATTGGTTCACCCCTCCACTTT. The chain combines TRBV20-1 with TRBJ1-6; unclear D gene. The CDR3 totals 14 residues. V lost 0 bases, J lost 9 bases, and 12 bases lay in between. Germline V gene data show CDR1 as DFQATT and CDR2 as SNEGSKA (reference sequence).